This T cell receptor beta chain was documented in a study of blood T cell repertoires in COVID-19. The overall study: COVID-19 samples, acute and convalescent, were from the United States, Italy and Spain. Nucleic acid was either cDNA or gDNA, and it came from T cells, B-cell-depleted T cells, or PBMCs.

Per the original methods: Reference gene primer amplification gave estimated nucleated cell counts. Data came from immunoSEQ multiplex PCR; TCRdb stores just in-frame clones and leaves some out. The V and J calls and clone size were taken over from that table, and D and trimming were inferred from the DNA. The sample lists about 110,000 clones; over 60% were seen once. V shed 5 bases and J 8 bases; nucleotides not matched to a gene: 7. This CDR3 region has 13 residues. Germline V lookup: CDR1 KGHSH, CDR2 LQKENI. The TCR comes from a man in his 70s with acute or convalescent COVID-19. Sequenced: peripheral blood. The chain uses TRBV18 and TRBJ1-2; TRBD1 agrees at 8 bases. This CDR3 is CASSSTGGRGYTF. CDR3 DNA: TGTGCCAGCTCATCTACAGGGGGGCGCGGCTACACCTTC.